These 8 T cell receptor beta chains share one sample of origin, sequenced in a study of T cells in Graves' hyperthyroidism and ophthalmopathy. Template material for amplifying TCR beta CDR3 regions consisted of RNA transcripts. A first-round RT-PCR of the TCR CDR3 used the HTBI primer set. TCRdb recomputed calls from the multiplex PCR reads with MiXCR, one row per CDR3 protein. The sample yields approximately 350,000 distinct CDR3 sequences, approximately 16% seen once. Sequencing was performed on blood. The source is a woman aged 55-70 years with Graves' ophthalmopathy.

This clonotype occurred many times. This chain connects TRBV2 to TRBJ2-3; unclear D gene. The ends were cut back, 4 bases at V and 0 bases at J, with 11 bases in the middle. Germline loops: CDR1 SNHLY, CDR2 FYNNEI. The CDR3 runs to 15 residues. The chain's CDR3 is CASSVDLGSTDTQYF. The CDR3 bases are TGTGCCAGCAGTGTAGATTTAGGGAGCACAGATACGCAGTATTTT.

Details on this clonotype: At one end the junction does not follow the germline gene, possibly because of a read error. CDR3 nucleotide sequence: TGTGCCAGCTCACTAAATGGAGGTGACACTGGAGCTTTCTTT. The encoded protein is CASSLNGGDTGAFF. The chain is built from TRBV18 and TRBJ1-1; D is unresolved. The CDR3 loop spans 14 amino acids. CDR1 and CDR2 (germline): KGHSH, LQKENI. The variable domain in full, completed from reference TRBV18 and TRBJ1-1, reads NAGVMQNPRHLVRRRGQEARLRCSPMKGHSHVYWYRQLPEEGLKFMVYLQKENIIDESGMPKERFSAEFPKEGPSILRIQQVVRGDSAAYFCASSLNGGDTGAFFGQGTRLTVV.

This clonotype was counted ten times or more. V and J are TRBV20-1 and TRBJ2-3, with unresolved D. The length of the CDR3 is 16 residues. Germline lookup yields CDR1 DFQATT and CDR2 SNEGSKA (reference sequence). V was cut by 5 bases and J by 3 bases, with 21 bases left in between. This CDR3 reads CSAAPMSRPGTDTQYF. CDR3 nucleotide sequence: TGCAGTGCTGCACCTATGAGTCGTCCAGGTACAGATACGCAGTATTTT.

The rearrangement uses TRBV6-5 and TRBJ2-2; 7 nucleotides line up with TRBD1. V trimming: 2 bases; J trimming: 3 bases; junction bases outside the gene matches: 6. CDR1 is MNHEY and CDR2 is SVGAGI in the germline V gene. CDR3 size: 16 residues. Written as DNA, the CDR3 is TGTGCCAGCAGTTACGCCCCGGGACAGCACACCGGGGAGCTGTTTTTT. It is translated as CASSYAPGQHTGELFF.

The sample holds many counts of this clonotype. CDR3 loop: CASKADRGNEQYF. CDR3 DNA sequence: TGTGCCAGCAAAGCAGACAGGGGAAACGAGCAGTACTTC. The chain has TRBV27 and TRBJ2-7, with TRBD1 matching 8 bases. The CDR3 has 13 residues. Trimming removed 7 bases from V and 5 bases from J; junction bases left unmatched: 7. Germline V gene data show CDR1 as MNHEY and CDR2 as SMNVEV (reference sequence).

V and J are TRBV9 and TRBJ2-7, with D possibly matching TRBD2 (8 bases). V was cut by 3 bases and J by 2 bases, with 15 bases left in between. There are 15 residues in the CDR3. Per the germline V gene, CDR1 is SGDLS and CDR2 is YYNGEE. CDR3 loop: CASSAGGLGTYEQYF. CDR3 DNA sequence: TGTGCCAGCAGCGCAGGGGGACTAGGAACCTACGAGCAGTACTTC.

At least ten counts were recorded for this clonotype. The V and J genes are TRBV5-8 and TRBJ2-7; TRBD2 aligns across 7 bases. From germline, CDR1 is SGHTS and CDR2 YDEGEE. The V and J ends lost 0 bases and 0 bases, in that order; junction bases with no gene match: 9. The length of the CDR3 is 17 residues. CDR3 in amino acids: CASSLDPSGYPSYEQYF. The DNA for the CDR3 is TGTGCCAGCAGCTTGGATCCTAGCGGATATCCCTCCTACGAGCAGTACTTC.

This clonotype was detected only a few times. This chain joins TRBV5-5 and TRBJ1-3; 7 nucleotides line up with TRBD1. Germline V gene lookup returns CDR1 SGHKS and CDR2 YYEKEE (reference sequence). The CDR3 totals 14 residues. The junction had 3 bases not matched to a gene; V was cut back by 1 base and J by 5 bases. The DNA for the CDR3 is TGTGCCAGCAGCTTGTTACAGGGGAGAAACACCATATATTTT. Translating it yields CASSLLQGRNTIYF. Full variable domain (rest looked up from reference TRBV5-5 and TRBJ1-3): DAGVTQSPTHLIKTRGQQVTLRCSPISGHKSVSWYQQVLGQGPQFIFQYYEKEERGRGNFPDRFSARQFPNYSSELNVNALLLGDSALYLCASSLLQGRNTIYFGEGSWLTVV.